The clone carrying this T cell receptor (beta chain) was counted a single time. What it binds is not known. The sample belongs to a study of OX40 agonist ivuxolimab in advanced cancers. Trimming removed 0 bases from V and 0 bases from J, with 15 bases in between. The germline V gene has CDR1 SGDLS and CDR2 YYNGEE. The CDR3 is 18 residues long. The method was immunoSEQ multiplex PCR; TCRdb's version includes in-frame clones alone and lacks a portion of them. The sample has tens of thousands of clones; 84% are singletons. Study observations and caveats: Among expanded peripheral T cells, antigen specificity went undetermined. At doses 0.1 to 3.0 mg/kg, CD4+ and CD8+ clones expanded. In a subset of nonresponders, normalized T-cell clonal expansion was also low.

The starting material was CD4+ or CD8+ T cells sorted from blood, obtained in a trial of the OX40 agonist ivuxolimab. The sequence derives from an adult with an advanced solid tumor such as melanoma, head and neck, liver or kidney cancer. The chain carries TRBV9 and TRBJ2-2, with D perhaps given as TRBD1 or TRBD2 (5 bases each). The CDR3 here is CASSVAGRAASNTGELFF. CDR3 DNA: TGTGCCAGCAGCGTAGCGGGACGCGCCGCCTCGAACACCGGGGAGCTGTTTTTT.